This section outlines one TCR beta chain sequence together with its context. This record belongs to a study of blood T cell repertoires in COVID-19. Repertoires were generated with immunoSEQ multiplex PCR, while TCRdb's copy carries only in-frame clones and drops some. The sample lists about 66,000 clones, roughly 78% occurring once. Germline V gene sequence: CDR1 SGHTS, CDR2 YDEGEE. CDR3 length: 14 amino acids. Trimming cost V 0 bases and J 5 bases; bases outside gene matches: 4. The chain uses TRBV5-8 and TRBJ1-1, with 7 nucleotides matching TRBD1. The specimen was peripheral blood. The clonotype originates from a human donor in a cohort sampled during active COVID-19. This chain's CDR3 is CASSLGTGETEAFF. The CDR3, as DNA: TGTGCCAGCAGCTTGGGGACAGGCGAGACTGAAGCTTTCTTT.